Presented here are 27 T cell receptor beta chains from one specimen sequenced in a study of T cells and Merkel cell carcinoma outcomes (dated by TCRdb to about 2020). The method behind the library was the immunoSEQ multiplex PCR assay. TCRdb limited this immuneACCESS table to in-frame rearrangements with V and J called. A share of clones is missing; checked studies link under half to unresolved V genes, and the rest is unexplained. The sample table records about 14,000 clones; about nine tenths of these occur just once. The leading ten clones occupy 2% of the sample. Input material: tumor tissue from Merkel cell carcinoma. Receptors were obtained from a human donor with Merkel cell carcinoma.

The rearrangement uses TRBV5-4 and TRBJ2-7; TRBD2 might be the D (6 bases). V lost 4 bases and J lost 0, with 14 bases in between. CDR1 SGHNT and CDR2 YYREEE come from the germline V gene (reference sequence). The CDR3 covers 15 residues. In DNA, the CDR3 is TGTGCCAGCAGCCGCCCGGGACTCAACTCCTACGAGCAGTACTTC. The encoded protein is CASSRPGLNSYEQYF.

This rearrangement joins TRBV7-2 to TRBJ2-1; D not certain. CDR3 size: 14 residues. The germline V and J ends were trimmed by 1 base and 0 bases, with 4 bases remaining between them. Germline CDR1 is SGHTA and CDR2 is FQGNSA. CDR3 sequence (DNA): TGTGCCAGCAGCTTAGACAGCTCCTACAATGAGCAGTTCTTC. This codes for CASSLDSSYNEQFF.

V is TRBV5-6 and J is TRBJ2-7; D unclear. Germline loops: CDR1 SGHDT, CDR2 YYEEEE. CDR3 length: 14 residues. V was shortened by 0 bases and J by 0 bases, with 7 bases between the two germline ends. For the CDR3, the DNA is TGTGCCAGCAGCTTGGATCCCCGCTCCTACGAGCAGTACTTC. This sequence encodes CASSLDPRSYEQYF.

The V and J genes are TRBV9 and TRBJ2-7, with D perhaps TRBD1 (6 bases). The CDR3 spans 13 residues. Trimming removed 7 bases from V and 3 bases from J, with 14 bases in between. CDR1 and CDR2 (germline): SGDLS, YYNGEE. CDR3 in amino acids: CASGTGNNYEQYF. CDR3 in DNA: TGTGCCAGCGGCACAGGGAATAACTACGAGCAGTACTTC.

The V and J genes are TRBV15 and TRBJ2-6, with 8 bases identical to TRBD1. Germline lookup yields CDR1 LNHNV and CDR2 YYDKDF (reference sequence). Trimming took 3 bases from V and 2 from J; bases not matched to a gene: 6. CDR3 length: 17 amino acids. The CDR3 loop reads CATSRQGANAGANVLTF. DNA of the CDR3: TGTGCCACCAGCAGGCAGGGGGCTAATGCTGGGGCCAACGTCCTGACTTTC.

This clone was detected once. The chain recombines TRBV5-1 with TRBJ2-6; D is perhaps TRBD1 (6 bases). The CDR3 length is 16 residues. CDR1 and CDR2 (germline): SGHRS, YFSETQ. The V end was cut by 4 bases, the J end by 1 base, with 12 bases between. The CDR3 reads CASSRATGSGANVLTF. The CDR3 bases are TGCGCCAGCAGCCGTGCCACAGGGTCTGGGGCCAACGTCCTGACTTTC.

The rearrangement links TRBV4-3 to TRBJ2-3; D may be TRBD2 (5 bases). The ends were cut back, 3 bases at V and 0 bases at J, with 10 bases in the middle. Germline V CDR1 and CDR2: LGHNA, YSLEER. The length of the CDR3 is 15 residues. As DNA, the CDR3 is TGCGCCAGCAGCCACCGAAGCGGTAGCACAGATACGCAGTATTTT. Protein: CASSHRSGSTDTQYF.

The rearrangement links TRBV18 to TRBJ2-4; D is tentatively TRBD1 or TRBD2 (5 bases each). V was pared by 3 bases and J by 7 bases, with 13 bases between. CDR3 length: 14 residues. Germline assignment: CDR1 KGHSH and CDR2 LQKENI. The CDR3 DNA reads as TGTGCCAGCTCACCCGGGGCAGGGTCGAACATTCAGTACTTC. This translates into CASSPGAGSNIQYF.

The V and J genes are TRBV6-6 and TRBJ2-7; the D is unclear. The CDR3 is 15 residues long. V lost 7 bases and J 2 bases, leaving 18 bases between the germline ends. Germline V gives CDR1 MNHNY, CDR2 SVGAGI (reference sequence). CDR3 residues: CASKLDSSTTYEQYF. The CDR3, as DNA: TGTGCCAGCAAATTGGATAGTTCCACGACCTACGAGCAGTACTTC.

This clone was picked up one time. The chain couples TRBV5-1 to TRBJ1-2; 9 bases map to TRBD1. This CDR3 region has 14 residues. Unmatched junction bases numbered 7, after V lost 4 bases and J lost 6 bases. Germline loops: CDR1 SGHRS, CDR2 YFSETQ. CDR3 loop: CASSRRDREDGYTF. The CDR3 region has the DNA TGCGCCAGCAGCCGACGGGACAGGGAAGATGGCTACACCTTC. Full variable domain (remainder filled in from reference TRBV5-1 and TRBJ1-2): KAGVTQTPRYLIKTRGQQVTLSCSPISGHRSVSWYQQTPGQGLQFLFEYFSETQRNKGNFPGRFSGRQFSNSRSEMNVSTLELGDSALYLCASSRRDREDGYTFGSGTRLTVV.

The genes are TRBV9 and TRBJ2-3, with D perhaps TRBD1 (5 bases). V was trimmed by 2 bases and J by 0 bases, leaving 13 bases between them. There are 16 residues in the CDR3. Germline V gene lookup returns CDR1 SGDLS and CDR2 YYNGEE. The DNA of the CDR3 is TGTGCCAGCAGCGTTCAGGGTTCTGGGAGCACAGATACGCAGTATTTT. It encodes CASSVQGSGSTDTQYF.

The chain couples TRBV5-1 to TRBJ2-5; a possible D gene is TRBD2 (5 bases). Germline CDR1 is SGHRS and CDR2 is YFSETQ. Trimming cost V 2 bases and J 4 bases, with 12 bases left between them. The CDR3 extends over 14 amino acids. The CDR3 bases are TGCGCCAGCAGCTTTTTCGGGGAAGGAGAGACCCAGTACTTC. It codes for CASSFFGEGETQYF.

The chain combines TRBV19 with TRBJ2-1; 7 nucleotides line up with TRBD1. The V segment lost 5 bases and the J segment 4 bases; nucleotides outside the gene matches: 8. The CDR3 totals 15 residues. The germline gives CDR1 LNHDA, CDR2 SQIVND (reference sequence). This chain's CDR3 is CASSLGGEVYNEQFF. Here the CDR3 DNA reads TGTGCCAGTAGTCTAGGGGGCGAGGTGTACAATGAGCAGTTCTTC.

The J gene is TRBJ1-5, the V gene TRBV7-3; possibly TRBD1 for D (5 bases). The germline V and J ends were trimmed by 1 base and 5 bases, with 6 bases remaining between them. The CDR3 has 13 amino acids. The germline CDR1 and CDR2 sequences are SGHTA and FQGTGA. The DNA for the CDR3 is TGTGCCAGCAGCTTAAAAGGGGATCAGCCCCAGCATTTT. This codes for CASSLKGDQPQHF.

V usage is TRBV28 and J usage is TRBJ2-3; 9 nucleotides agree with TRBD2. Germline CDR1 and CDR2: MDHEN and SYDVKM. The trim removed 2 bases at V and 2 bases at J, leaving 5 bases unmatched. The CDR3 runs 16 residues. This chain's CDR3 is CASSLMREGVTDTQYF. In nucleotides, the CDR3 is TGTGCCAGCAGTTTAATGCGGGAGGGAGTCACAGATACGCAGTATTTT.

V is TRBV29-1 and J is TRBJ1-1; D call uncertain. CDR1 is SQVTM, CDR2 ANQGSEA, per germline. Trimming stripped 6 bases from V and 3 bases from J, with 17 bases between. This CDR3 region has 14 residues. Here the CDR3 reads CSVRGMRRDTEAFF. CDR3 in DNA: TGCAGCGTGAGAGGTATGCGGAGGGACACTGAAGCTTTCTTT. The variable domain in full, with the rest retrieved from reference TRBV29-1 and TRBJ1-1, is SAVISQKPSRDICQRGTSLTIQCQVDSQVTMMFWYRQQPGQSLTLIATANQGSEATYESGFVIDKFPISRPNLTFSTLTVSNMSPEDSSIYLCSVRGMRRDTEAFFGQGTRLTVV.

The chain couples TRBV18 to TRBJ2-5, with 9 bases matching TRBD2. J lost 5 bases, V lost 3 bases, and 16 bases had no gene match. Germline CDR1 and CDR2: KGHSH and LQKENI. The CDR3 extends over 18 amino acids. In nucleotides, the CDR3 is TGTGCCAGCTCACCCAGGATTAGCGGGGGACTGTTGGTGGAGACCCAGTACTTC. It is translated as CASSPRISGGLLVETQYF.

V usage is TRBV11-2 and J usage is TRBJ1-1; 8 nucleotides line up with TRBD1. Looked up from germline, CDR1 is SGHAT and CDR2 is FQNNGV. Trimming removed 2 bases from V and 0 bases from J; junction bases left unmatched: 5. The CDR3 spans 16 residues. For the CDR3, the DNA is TGTGCCAGCAGCTTAAGAACAGGGGGAATGAACACTGAAGCTTTCTTT. Translation gives CASSLRTGGMNTEAFF.

DNA for the CDR3: TGCGCCAGCAGCTCGGATTTCTATGGCTACACCTTC. It yields the protein CASSSDFYGYTF. The chain links TRBV5-1 to TRBJ1-2; no clear D. Germline assignment: CDR1 SGHRS and CDR2 YFSETQ. Trimming cost V 3 bases and J 4 bases, with 7 bases left between them. The CDR3 has 12 amino acids.

As concerns this clone: It is unclear where the CDR3 begins or ends on the DNA, so no DNA is shown, and the CDR3 is as TCRdb lists it. The V call is TRBV5-1, the J call TRBJ2-1; TRBD2, the table's D call, lacks a check against the DNA. The CDR3 is 14 amino acids in total, end residues counted. Germline assignment: CDR1 SGHRS and CDR2 YFSETQ. The CDR3 is CASSRVGGGNEQFF.

In this sample, this clone turned up once. The chain couples TRBV5-4 to TRBJ1-1; D gene unclear. Germline-derived CDR1 and CDR2 are SGHNT and YYREEE (reference sequence). Trimming shortened V by 6 bases and J by 5 bases, and 20 bases separated the two germline ends. This CDR3 spans 15 amino acids. This chain's CDR3 is CASTDRVGMGTEAFF. The CDR3 DNA is TGTGCCAGCACGGATCGGGTAGGGATGGGAACTGAAGCTTTCTTT.

The chain uses TRBV5-1 and TRBJ2-1; a weak D match, TRBD1 (5 bases). Between the trimmed V and J ends, which lost 4 bases and 0 bases, there was a span of 14 bases. Germline V gene data show CDR1 as SGHRS and CDR2 as YFSETQ. The CDR3 contains 16 residues. The CDR3 DNA reads TGCGCCAGCAGCAGCCCTCCAAGGGGCTCCTACAATGAGCAGTTCTTC. This sequence encodes CASSSPPRGSYNEQFF.

The V gene is TRBV28, the J gene TRBJ2-7; the match to TRBD1 covers 10 bases. The CDR3 runs 13 residues. Germline-derived CDR1 and CDR2 are MDHEN and SYDVKM. J was trimmed by 6 bases and V by 6 bases; bases with no gene match: 5. CDR3 amino acids: CASSPTGGIEQYF. The CDR3 bases are TGTGCCAGCAGCCCGACAGGGGGCATCGAGCAGTACTTC.

The V gene is TRBV7-2, the J gene TRBJ2-4; tentative D call: TRBD1 (6 bases). The CDR3 length is 14 residues. The V gene's germline CDR1 is SGHTA and CDR2 FQGNSA. Trimming cost V 4 bases and J 8 bases, with 15 bases left between them. CDR3 residues: CASSSTEGVDIQYF. The CDR3 bases are TGTGCCAGCAGCTCAACAGAGGGGGTCGACATTCAGTACTTC. The variable domain in full, with the rest retrieved from reference TRBV7-2 and TRBJ2-4, is GAGVSQSPSNKVTEKGKDVELRCDPISGHTALYWYRQSLGQGLEFLIYFQGNSAPDKSGLPSDRFSAERTGGSVSTLTIQRTQQEDSAVYLCASSSTEGVDIQYFGAGTRLSVL.

The chain links TRBV30 to TRBJ1-3; no clear D gene. Germline V gene data show CDR1 as GTSNPN and CDR2 as SVGIG (reference sequence). The CDR3 length is 13 residues. Trimming left V 3 bases short and J 0 bases short, with 6 bases between. The CDR3 bases are TGTGCCTGGAGGAAGGCCTCTGGAAACACCATATATTTT. It encodes CAWRKASGNTIYF.

In this sample, this clone turned up once. The genes are TRBV7-9 and TRBJ1-1; no clear D gene. Deletions cut 4 bases from V and 11 bases from J, with 11 bases between. This CDR3 comprises 11 residues. Germline values: CDR1 SEHNR, CDR2 FQNEAQ (reference sequence). The CDR3 nucleotides read TGTGCCAGCAGCTCATACACCCAGGCTTTCTTT. Its protein product is CASSSYTQAFF.

Note on this clone: At one boundary the junction diverges from the germline segment, which might be a read error. The chain links TRBV5-4 to TRBJ1-4; D remains unclear. There are 14 residues in the CDR3. Germline-derived CDR1 and CDR2 are SGHNT and YYREEE (reference sequence). Written as DNA, the CDR3 is TGTGCCAGCAGCCCCGAGAGGGTTAGTGAAAAACTATTTTTT. This encodes CASSPERVSEKLFF.